Listed here is a single T cell receptor (beta chain). What it recognizes is unknown. Repertoires were generated with immunoSEQ multiplex PCR, while TCRdb's copy carries only in-frame clones and drops some. This table holds about 110,000 clones, about 70% found once. This record comes from a study of shared clonotypes between healthy human individuals. The CDR3 runs 16 residues. Looked up from germline, CDR1 is SGHRS and CDR2 is YFSETQ. V dropped 1 base and J dropped 0 bases, with 12 bases sitting between them. Whole-study findings and limits: Clonotypes shared by all four sorted-subset donors had higher generation probabilities than non-shared clonotypes. Larger richness was generally estimated for naive than memory subsets.

The source of this sequence is a woman younger than 45 in good health. The V call is TRBV5-1, the J call TRBJ2-3, with D perhaps assigned TRBD1 or TRBD2 (5 bases each). Sequenced material: memory CD8+ T cells sorted from blood. Subset: CD45RO+ cells pooled with CCR7-negative TemRA cells. CDR3 protein: CASSLSQGPSTDTQYF. Here the CDR3 DNA reads TGCGCCAGCAGCTTGTCTCAGGGACCTAGCACAGATACGCAGTATTTT.